These 4 T cell receptor beta chains originate from one sample sequenced in a study of neoadjuvant anti-PD-1 for oral cavity cancer. The repertoire was sequenced with immunoSEQ multiplex PCR; TCRdb's copy has only in-frame clones and lacks some. The sample carries about 13,000 clones, about 70% recorded once. The starting material was PBMCs, obtained before nivolumab (anti-PD-1) treatment. The origin of the receptors is a person aged 35-79 years with oral cavity squamous cell carcinoma.

V usage is TRBV15 and J usage is TRBJ2-7, with a weak D call TRBD2 (5 bases). Trimming removed 3 bases from V and 2 bases from J, with 17 bases in between. CDR1 LNHNV and CDR2 YYDKDF come from the germline V gene (reference sequence). The length of the CDR3 is 16 residues. CDR3 DNA sequence: TGTGCCACCAGCAGGGGCCGCGGGCTGCTCCCCTACGAGCAGTACTTC. Translation gives CATSRGRGLLPYEQYF.

A few counts support this clone. This sequence joins TRBV7-3 and TRBJ2-7; D not certain. Trimming pared 7 bases from V and 10 bases from J, leaving 5 bases between. Germline loops: CDR1 SGHTA, CDR2 FQGTGA. CDR3 length: 8 residues. CDR3 sequence: CASISQYF. CDR3 in DNA: TGTGCCAGCATCTCCCAGTACTTC.

V usage is TRBV11-2 and J usage is TRBJ2-7; the D gene is possibly TRBD1 (5 bases). Germline V lookup: CDR1 SGHAT, CDR2 FQNNGV. The CDR3 spans 12 residues. V dropped 3 bases and J dropped 9 bases, with 12 bases sitting between them. CDR3 DNA: TGTGCCAGCAGCTTCCAAGACAGCCGGCAGTACTTC. Its translation is CASSFQDSRQYF.

The genes are TRBV28 and TRBJ2-7, with 13 positions matching TRBD2. V was pared by 2 bases and J by 5 bases, with 3 bases of the junction left unmatched. This CDR3 contains 15 residues. Germline CDR1 MDHEN, CDR2 SYDVKM. This CDR3 reads CASSLRTSGRHEQYF. Here the CDR3 DNA reads TGTGCCAGCAGTTTAAGGACTAGCGGGAGACACGAGCAGTACTTC.